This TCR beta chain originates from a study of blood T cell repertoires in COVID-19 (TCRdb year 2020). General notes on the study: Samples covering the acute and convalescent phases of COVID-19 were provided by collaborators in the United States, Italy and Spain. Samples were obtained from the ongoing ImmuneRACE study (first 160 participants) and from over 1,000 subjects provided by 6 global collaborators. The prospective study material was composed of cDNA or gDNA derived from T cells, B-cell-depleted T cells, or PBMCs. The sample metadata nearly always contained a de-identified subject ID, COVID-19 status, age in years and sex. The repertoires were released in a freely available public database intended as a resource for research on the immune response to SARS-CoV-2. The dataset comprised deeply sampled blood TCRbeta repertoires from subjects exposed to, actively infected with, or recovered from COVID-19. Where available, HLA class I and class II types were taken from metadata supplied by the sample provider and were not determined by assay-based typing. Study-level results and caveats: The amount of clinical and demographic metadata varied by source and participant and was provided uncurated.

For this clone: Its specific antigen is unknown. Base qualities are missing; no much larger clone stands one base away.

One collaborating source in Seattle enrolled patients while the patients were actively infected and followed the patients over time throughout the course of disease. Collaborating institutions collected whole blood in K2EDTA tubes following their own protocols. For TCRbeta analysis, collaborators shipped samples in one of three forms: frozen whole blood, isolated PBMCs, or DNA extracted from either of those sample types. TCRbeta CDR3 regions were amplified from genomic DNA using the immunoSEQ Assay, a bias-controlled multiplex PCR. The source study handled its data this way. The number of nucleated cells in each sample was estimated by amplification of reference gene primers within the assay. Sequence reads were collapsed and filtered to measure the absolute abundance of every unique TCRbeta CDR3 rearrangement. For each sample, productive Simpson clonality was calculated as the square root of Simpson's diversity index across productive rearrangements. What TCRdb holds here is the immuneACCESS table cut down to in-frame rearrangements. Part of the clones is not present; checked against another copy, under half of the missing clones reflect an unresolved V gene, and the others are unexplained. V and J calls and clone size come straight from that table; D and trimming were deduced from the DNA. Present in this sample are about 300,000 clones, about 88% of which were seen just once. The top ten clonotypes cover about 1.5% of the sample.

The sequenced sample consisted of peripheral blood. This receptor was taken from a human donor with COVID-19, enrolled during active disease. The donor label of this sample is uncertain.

The CDR3 region has the sequence CASSLNLGENSPLHF. The sequenced DNA is TGTGCCAGCAGCTTGAACCTAGGGGAAAATTCACCCCTCCACTTT. Recombination linked TRBV7-9 to TRBJ1-6; the D gene is possibly TRBD1, with 5 bases matching. CDR1 is given as SEHNR and CDR2 as FQNEAQ, both from the germline V gene (reference sequence). The CDR3 sequence holds 15 residues, the cysteine and phenylalanine included. The DNA shown is the 45-base CDR3, in frame from base 1. V sheds 3 bases and J sheds 7 bases, leaving 13 bases between their ends.